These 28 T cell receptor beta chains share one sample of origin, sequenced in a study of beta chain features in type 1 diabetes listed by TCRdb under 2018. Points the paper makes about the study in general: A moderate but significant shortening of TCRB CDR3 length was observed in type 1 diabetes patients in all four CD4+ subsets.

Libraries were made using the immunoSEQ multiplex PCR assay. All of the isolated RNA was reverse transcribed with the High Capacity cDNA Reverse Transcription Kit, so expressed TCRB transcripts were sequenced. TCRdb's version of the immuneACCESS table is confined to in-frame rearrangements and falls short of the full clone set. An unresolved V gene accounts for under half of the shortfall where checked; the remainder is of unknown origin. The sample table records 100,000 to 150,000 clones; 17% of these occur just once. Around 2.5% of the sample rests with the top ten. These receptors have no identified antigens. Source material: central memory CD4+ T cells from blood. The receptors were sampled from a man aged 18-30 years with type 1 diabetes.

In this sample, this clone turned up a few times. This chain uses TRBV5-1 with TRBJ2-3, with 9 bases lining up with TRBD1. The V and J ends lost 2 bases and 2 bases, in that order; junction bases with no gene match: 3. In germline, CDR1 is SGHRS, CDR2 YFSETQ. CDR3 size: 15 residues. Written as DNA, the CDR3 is TGCGCCAGCAGCTTATCACAGGGGGCCACAGATACGCAGTATTTT. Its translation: CASSLSQGATDTQYF.

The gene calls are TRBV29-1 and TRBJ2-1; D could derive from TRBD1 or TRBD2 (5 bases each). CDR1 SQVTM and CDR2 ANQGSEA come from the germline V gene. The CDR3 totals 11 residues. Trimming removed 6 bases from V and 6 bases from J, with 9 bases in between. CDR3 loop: CSVVGANEQFF. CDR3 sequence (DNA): TGCAGCGTAGTCGGGGCCAATGAGCAGTTCTTC.

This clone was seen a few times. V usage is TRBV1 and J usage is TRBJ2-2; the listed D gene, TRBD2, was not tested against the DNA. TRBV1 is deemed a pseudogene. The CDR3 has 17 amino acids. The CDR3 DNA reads TGCACCAGCAGCCAAGAAACTAGCGGGAGGAACACCGGGGAGCTGTTTTTT. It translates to CTSSQETSGRNTGELFF.

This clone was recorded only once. CDR3 nucleotide sequence: TGTGCCTGGAACGGCAGGGGTGGAAATCAGCCCCAGCATTTT. Encoded protein: CAWNGRGGNQPQHF. The gene calls are TRBV30 and TRBJ1-5; weak D call: TRBD1 (6 bases). Germline CDR1 GTSNPN, CDR2 SVGIG (reference sequence). The germline V and J ends were trimmed by 4 bases and 4 bases, with 14 bases remaining between them. The CDR3 length is 14 residues.

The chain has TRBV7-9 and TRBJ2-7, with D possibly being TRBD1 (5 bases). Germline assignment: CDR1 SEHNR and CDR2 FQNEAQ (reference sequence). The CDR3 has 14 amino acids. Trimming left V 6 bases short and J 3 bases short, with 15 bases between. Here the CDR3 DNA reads TGTGCCAGCAGTAATGGACATGACGACTACGAGCAGTACTTC. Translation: CASSNGHDDYEQYF.

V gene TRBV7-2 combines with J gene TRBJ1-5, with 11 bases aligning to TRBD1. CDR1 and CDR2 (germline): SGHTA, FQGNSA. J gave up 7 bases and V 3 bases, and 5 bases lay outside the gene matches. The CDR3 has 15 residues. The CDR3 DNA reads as TGTGCCAGCAGCTTCCTGGGACAGGGGGGACAGCCCCAGCATTTT. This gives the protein CASSFLGQGGQPQHF.

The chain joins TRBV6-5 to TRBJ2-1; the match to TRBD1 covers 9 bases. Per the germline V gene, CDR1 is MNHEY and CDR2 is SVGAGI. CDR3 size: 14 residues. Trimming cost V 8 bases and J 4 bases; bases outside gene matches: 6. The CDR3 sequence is CASRDRGNYNEQFF. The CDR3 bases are TGTGCCAGCCGAGACAGGGGGAATTACAATGAGCAGTTCTTC.

The CDR3 bases are TGTGCCAGCAGTGACATAGCGGGATCCACAGATACGCAGTATTTT. Translated: CASSDIAGSTDTQYF. The chain carries TRBV2 and TRBJ2-3, with TRBD2 matching 8 bases. J lost 2 bases, V lost 3 bases, and 4 bases had no gene match. The CDR3 is made up of 15 amino acids. Germline V gene data show CDR1 as SNHLY and CDR2 as FYNNEI.

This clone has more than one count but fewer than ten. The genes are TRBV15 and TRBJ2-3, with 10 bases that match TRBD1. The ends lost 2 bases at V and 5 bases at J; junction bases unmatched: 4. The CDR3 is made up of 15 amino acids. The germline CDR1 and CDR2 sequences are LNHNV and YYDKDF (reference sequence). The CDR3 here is CATSRTGQGLDTQYF. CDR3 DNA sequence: TGTGCCACCAGCAGAACGGGACAGGGGCTAGATACGCAGTATTTT.

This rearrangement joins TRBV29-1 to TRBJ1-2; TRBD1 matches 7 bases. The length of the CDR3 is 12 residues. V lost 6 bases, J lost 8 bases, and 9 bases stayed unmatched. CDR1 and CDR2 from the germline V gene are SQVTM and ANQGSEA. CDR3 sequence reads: CSVTGEMDGYTF. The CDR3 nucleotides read TGCAGCGTAACAGGGGAAATGGACGGCTACACCTTC.

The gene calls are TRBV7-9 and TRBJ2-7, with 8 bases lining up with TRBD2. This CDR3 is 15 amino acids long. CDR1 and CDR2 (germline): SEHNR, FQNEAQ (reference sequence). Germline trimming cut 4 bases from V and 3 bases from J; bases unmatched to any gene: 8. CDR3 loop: CASSSLPGGIYEQYF. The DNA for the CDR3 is TGTGCCAGCAGCTCCTTGCCGGGAGGGATCTACGAGCAGTACTTC. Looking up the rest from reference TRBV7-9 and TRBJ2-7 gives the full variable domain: DTGVSQNPRHKITKRGQNVTFRCDPISEHNRLYWYRQTLGQGPEFLTYFQNEAQLEKSRLLSDRFSAERPKGSFSTLEIQRTEQGDSAMYLCASSSLPGGIYEQYFGPGTRLTVT.

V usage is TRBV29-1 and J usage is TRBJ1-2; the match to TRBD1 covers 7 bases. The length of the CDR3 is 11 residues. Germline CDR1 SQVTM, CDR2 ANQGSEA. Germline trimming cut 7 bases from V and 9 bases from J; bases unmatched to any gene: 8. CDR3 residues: CSGTWDRSYTF. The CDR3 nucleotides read TGCAGCGGAACTTGGGACAGAAGCTACACCTTC.

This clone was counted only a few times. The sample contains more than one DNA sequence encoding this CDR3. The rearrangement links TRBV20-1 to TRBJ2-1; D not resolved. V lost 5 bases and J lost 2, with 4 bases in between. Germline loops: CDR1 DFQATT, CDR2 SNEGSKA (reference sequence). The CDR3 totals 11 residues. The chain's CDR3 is CSASTYNEQFF. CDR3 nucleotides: TGCAGTGCTTCTACCTACAATGAGCAGTTCTTC.

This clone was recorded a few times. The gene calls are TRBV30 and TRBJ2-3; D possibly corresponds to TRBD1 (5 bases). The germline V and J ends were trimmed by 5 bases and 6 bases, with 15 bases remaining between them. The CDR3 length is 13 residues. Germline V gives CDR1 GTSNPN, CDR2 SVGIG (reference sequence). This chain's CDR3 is CAWDGPKGDTQYF. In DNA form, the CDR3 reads TGTGCCTGGGACGGACCGAAGGGGGATACGCAGTATTTT.

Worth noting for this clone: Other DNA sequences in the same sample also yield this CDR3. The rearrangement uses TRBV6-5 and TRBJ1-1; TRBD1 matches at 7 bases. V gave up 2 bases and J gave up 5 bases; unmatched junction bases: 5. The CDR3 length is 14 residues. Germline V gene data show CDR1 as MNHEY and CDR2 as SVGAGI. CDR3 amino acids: CASSYGQGVTEAFF. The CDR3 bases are TGTGCCAGCAGTTACGGGCAGGGGGTAACTGAAGCTTTCTTT.

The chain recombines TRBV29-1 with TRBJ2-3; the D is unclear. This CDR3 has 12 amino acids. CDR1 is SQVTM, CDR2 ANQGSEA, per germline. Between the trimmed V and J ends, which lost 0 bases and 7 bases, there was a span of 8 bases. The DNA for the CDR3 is TGCAGCGTTGAAGAGCCCATCAATACGCAGTATTTT. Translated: CSVEEPINTQYF.

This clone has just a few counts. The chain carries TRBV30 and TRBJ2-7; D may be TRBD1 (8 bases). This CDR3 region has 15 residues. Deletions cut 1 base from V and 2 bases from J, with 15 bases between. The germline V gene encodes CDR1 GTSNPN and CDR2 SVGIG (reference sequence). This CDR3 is CAWSGRQGRAYEQYF. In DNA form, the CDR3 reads TGTGCCTGGAGTGGGCGACAGGGGAGGGCCTACGAGCAGTACTTC.

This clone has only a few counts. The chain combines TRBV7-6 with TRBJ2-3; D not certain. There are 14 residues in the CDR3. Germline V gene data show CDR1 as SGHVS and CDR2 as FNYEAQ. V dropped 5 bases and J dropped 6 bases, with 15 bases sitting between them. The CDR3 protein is CASSPTRSGDTQYF. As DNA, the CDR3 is TGTGCCAGCAGCCCCACCCGGTCCGGGGATACGCAGTATTTT.

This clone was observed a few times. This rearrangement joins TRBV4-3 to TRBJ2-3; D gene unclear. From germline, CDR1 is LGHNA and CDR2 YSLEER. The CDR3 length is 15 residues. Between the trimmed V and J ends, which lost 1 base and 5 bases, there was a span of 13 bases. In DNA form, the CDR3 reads TGCGCCAGCAGCCAAGGGTGGAACTTGGAAGATACGCAGTATTTT. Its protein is CASSQGWNLEDTQYF.

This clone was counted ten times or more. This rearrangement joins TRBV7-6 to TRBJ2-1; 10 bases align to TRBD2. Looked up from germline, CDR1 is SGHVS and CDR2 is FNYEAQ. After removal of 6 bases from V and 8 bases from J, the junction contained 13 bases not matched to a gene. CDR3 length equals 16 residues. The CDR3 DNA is TGTGCCAGCAGTGCCAGCGGGAGGGCCATCGGCGATGAGCAGTTCTTC. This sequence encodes CASSASGRAIGDEQFF.

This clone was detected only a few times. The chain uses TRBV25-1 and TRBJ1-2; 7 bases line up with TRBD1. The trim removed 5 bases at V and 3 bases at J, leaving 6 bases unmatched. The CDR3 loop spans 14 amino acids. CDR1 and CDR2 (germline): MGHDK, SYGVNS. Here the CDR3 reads CASSPGGQDYGYTF. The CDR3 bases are TGTGCCAGCAGTCCAGGGGGGCAAGACTATGGCTACACCTTC.

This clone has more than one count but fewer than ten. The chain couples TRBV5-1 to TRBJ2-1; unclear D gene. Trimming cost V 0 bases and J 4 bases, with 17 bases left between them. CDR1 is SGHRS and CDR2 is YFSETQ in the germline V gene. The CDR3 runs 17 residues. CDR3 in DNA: TGCGCCAGCAGCTTGGTCCAAAGGGCCCCCCTTTACAATGAGCAGTTCTTC. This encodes CASSLVQRAPLYNEQFF.

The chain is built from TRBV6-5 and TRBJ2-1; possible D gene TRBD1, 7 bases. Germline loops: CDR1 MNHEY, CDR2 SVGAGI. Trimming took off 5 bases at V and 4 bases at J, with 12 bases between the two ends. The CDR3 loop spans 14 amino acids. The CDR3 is CASSRGDRYNEQFF. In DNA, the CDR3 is TGTGCCAGCAGTAGGGGGGACAGATACAATGAGCAGTTCTTC.

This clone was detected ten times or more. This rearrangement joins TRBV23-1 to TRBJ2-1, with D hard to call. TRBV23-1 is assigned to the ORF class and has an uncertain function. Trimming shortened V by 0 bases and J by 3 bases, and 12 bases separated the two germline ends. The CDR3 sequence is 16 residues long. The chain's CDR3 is CASSQSWQVNYNEQFF. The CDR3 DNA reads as TGCGCCAGCAGTCAATCATGGCAAGTCAACTACAATGAGCAGTTCTTC.

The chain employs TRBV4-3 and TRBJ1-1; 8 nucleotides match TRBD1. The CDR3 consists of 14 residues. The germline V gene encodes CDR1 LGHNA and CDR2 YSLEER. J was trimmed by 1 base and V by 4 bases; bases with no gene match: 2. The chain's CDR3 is CASSLGQGNTEAFF. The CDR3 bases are TGCGCCAGCAGCCTAGGACAGGGGAACACTGAAGCTTTCTTT.

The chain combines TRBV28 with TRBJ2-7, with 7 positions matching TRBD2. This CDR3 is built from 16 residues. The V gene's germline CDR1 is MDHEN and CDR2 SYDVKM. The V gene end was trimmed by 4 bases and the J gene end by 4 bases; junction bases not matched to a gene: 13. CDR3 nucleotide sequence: TGTGCCAGCAGTTCCCAACTAGCGCGAGACTTTTACGAGCAGTACTTC. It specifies CASSSQLARDFYEQYF.

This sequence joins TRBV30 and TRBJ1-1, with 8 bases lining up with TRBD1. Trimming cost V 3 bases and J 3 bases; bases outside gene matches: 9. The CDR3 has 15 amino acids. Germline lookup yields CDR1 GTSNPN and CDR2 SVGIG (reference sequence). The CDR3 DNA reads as TGTGCCTGGAGCGCTCCAGGGGGCGCGGACACTGAAGCTTTCTTT. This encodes CAWSAPGGADTEAFF.

The CDR3, as DNA: TGTGCCAGCAGCGTAGGGGCAGGAGGAGAGACCCAGTACTTC. Translating gives CASSVGAGGETQYF. This chain links TRBV9 with TRBJ2-5; possible D gene TRBD2, 5 bases. This CDR3 comprises 14 residues. V lost 0 bases and J 4 bases, leaving 10 bases between the germline ends. Per germline, CDR1 SGDLS and CDR2 YYNGEE.